These T cell receptor beta chains were read from a single sample in a study of T cells in Graves' hyperthyroidism and ophthalmopathy. MiXCR, run by TCRdb on the multiplex PCR reads, gives a single entry per CDR3 protein. This sample carries some 270,000 distinct CDR3 sequences, 13% of them seen once, and the ten largest clones take about 8%. Sequencing was performed on blood. The receptors come from a woman in her twenties or thirties with Graves' hyperthyroidism that later progressed to Graves' ophthalmopathy. The CDR3 runs from the conserved cysteine through the conserved F or W. The D gene is left open where the match is weak. A clone size is listed for some rows: how often the clone was seen (once, few, many), or a class if it is expanded.

V gene	clone size	D gene	J gene	CDR3 DNA	CDR3 protein
TRBV28	many	-	TRBJ2-7	TGTGCCACCAAAAGGACAAACAGTTACGAGCAGTACTTC	CATKRTNSYEQYF
TRBV20-1	-	TRBD1	TRBJ1-1	TGCAGTGCTGGAGGACAGGGTGGAACTGAAGCTTTCTTT	CSAGGQGGTEAFF
TRBV20-1	many	-	TRBJ2-5	TGCAGTGCTATTCGGGAAAGCGAGACCCAGTACTTC	CSAIRESETQYF
TRBV7-8	many	-	TRBJ2-2	TGTGCCAGCAGCTCCCACTTGAACACCGGGGAGCTGTTTTTT	CASSSHLNTGELFF
TRBV5-4	-	TRBD2	TRBJ2-1	TGTGCCAGCAGCTTGGGGAGACTAGCTTCTGGCGGGCAGTTCTTC	CASSLGRLASGGQFF
TRBV11-2	-	-	TRBJ2-7	TGTGCCGGCAGGCCCCTGGTCCCCTCCTACGAGCAGTACTTC	CAGRPLVPSYEQYF
TRBV11-3	many	-	TRBJ2-1	TGTGCCAGCAGCTTAGATGGAAATGAGCAGTTCTTC	CASSLDGNEQFF
TRBV7-2	-	-	TRBJ1-4	TGTGCCAGCAGCTTAGTCGGCGGTGCAACTAATGAAAAACTGTTTTTT	CASSLVGGATNEKLFF
TRBV29-1	many	-	TRBJ2-1	TGCAGCGTCGACGGGGAGCGCTCCTACAATGAGCAGTTCTTC	CSVDGERSYNEQFF
TRBV10-2	-	TRBD2	TRBJ2-1	TGCGCCAGCACCGGTAGCGGGACCTACAATGAGCAGTTCTTC	CASTGSGTYNEQFF
TRBV4-2	-	-	TRBJ2-1	TGTGCCAGCAGCCAAGTGGGCATATTAGGCGATGAGCAGTTCTTC	CASSQVGILGDEQFF
TRBV6-1	-	-	TRBJ2-5	TGTGCCAGCAGTGAGGGGGGGGCCGAGACCCAGTACTTC	CASSEGGAETQYF
TRBV5-5	many	-	TRBJ2-7	TGTGCCAGCAGCTTAGGCGGGGTGGACGAGCAGTACTTC	CASSLGGVDEQYF
TRBV2	-	TRBD1	TRBJ2-7	TGTGCCAGCAGTGAACGACAGGGAGTGTGGAATGAGCAGTACTTC	CASSERQGVWNEQYF
TRBV5-8	many	-	TRBJ1-2	TGTGCCAGCAGCTTGGGACAGCTTTACTATGGCTACACCTTC	CASSLGQLYYGYTF
TRBV19	many	-	TRBJ1-1	TGTGCCAGTAGTATACAGGGTGGGACTGAAGCTTTCTTT	CASSIQGGTEAFF
TRBV19	few	TRBD2	TRBJ2-7	TGTGCCAGTAGTAAGCGGGAGATTACCTACGAGCAGTACTTC	CASSKREITYEQYF
TRBV11-2	many	-	TRBJ2-2	TGTGCCAGCAGCCCCGTTGACTTAAGGGACGGGGAGCTGTTTTTT	CASSPVDLRDGELFF
TRBV11-2	many	-	TRBJ1-1	TGTGCCAGCAGCGAGGGTCGGCTGAACACTGAAGCTTTCTTT	CASSEGRLNTEAFF
TRBV24-1	-	-	TRBJ1-5	TGTGCCACCAGTGAGTCATCAGGGGATAGCAATCAGCCCCAGCATTTT	CATSESSGDSNQPQHF
TRBV2	many	TRBD2	TRBJ2-3	TGTGCCAGCAGTGGGACTAGCGGTTTGACAGATACGCAGTATTTT	CASSGTSGLTDTQYF
TRBV29-1	-	-	TRBJ2-1	TGCAGCGTTGAAGGCCTAAACCCCAGCTCCTACAATGAGCAGTTCTTC	CSVEGLNPSSYNEQFF
TRBV12-3/TRBV12-4	many	-	TRBJ2-5	TGTGCCAGCATCGCGACTCAAGGGGAGACCCAGTACTTC	CASIATQGETQYF
TRBV3-1	many	TRBD2	TRBJ2-5	TGTGCCAGCAGCCAAGACCAACTAGCGGGAGAGACCCAGTACTTC	CASSQDQLAGETQYF
TRBV7-9	many	TRBD1	TRBJ1-2	TGTGCCAGCAGCTGGACTGACAGGGGAGGCTACACCTTC	CASSWTDRGGYTF
TRBV5-1	few	-	TRBJ2-7	TGCGCCAGCAGCTTGCTTGCGGGGGCGCCCTACGAGCAGTACTTC	CASSLLAGAPYEQYF
TRBV20-1	many	-	TRBJ2-2	TGCAGTGCTGAAGGAACCAACACCGGGGAGCTGTTTTTT	CSAEGTNTGELFF
TRBV2	many	-	TRBJ2-2	TGTGCCAGCAGGCCCGCCGACACCGGGGAGCTGTTTTTT	CASRPADTGELFF
TRBV6-1	many	-	TRBJ1-1	TGTGCCAGCAGTGTACGGGACTCCCCTGAAGCTTTCTTT	CASSVRDSPEAFF
TRBV11-2	many	-	TRBJ2-1	TGTGCCAGCAGCTTAAGACAGCAGAATTACAATGAGCAGTTCTTC	CASSLRQQNYNEQFF
TRBV28	many	TRBD1	TRBJ2-6	TGTGCCAGCAGTCCCTGGGACAGGGGGAAGGCTGGGGCCAACGTCCTGACTTTC	CASSPWDRGKAGANVLTF
TRBV2	many	-	TRBJ2-1	TGTGCCAGCAGTGAAGAATCTAGCCCGGGTTTCGGTGAGCAGTTCTTC	CASSEESSPGFGEQFF
TRBV30	many	-	TRBJ2-7	TGTGCCTGGAGCGTAACATCCTACGAGCAGTACTTC	CAWSVTSYEQYF
TRBV7-2	many	-	TRBJ2-7	TGTGCCAGCAGCCCCTATCCGGTACAGGGTTCCTACGAGCAGTACTTC	CASSPYPVQGSYEQYF
TRBV11-2	many	-	TRBJ1-1	TGTGCCAGCAGCGACACTCAGGTTTTGACTGAAGCTTTCTTT	CASSDTQVLTEAFF
TRBV24-1	many	-	TRBJ2-7	TGTGCCACCAGTGATTTTGGGGGCTACGAGCAGTACTTC	CATSDFGGYEQYF
TRBV7-2	-	TRBD2	TRBJ2-3	TGTGCCAGCACCAGCCAAGCGGGAGGGCTAAGCACAGATACGCAGTATTTT	CASTSQAGGLSTDTQYF